This T cell receptor (beta chain) was obtained from a study of blood T cell repertoires in COVID-19. Study-level information: Acute-phase and convalescent COVID-19 samples originated in the United States, Italy and Spain. PBMCs, B-cell-depleted T cells, or T cells were the source of the cDNA or gDNA that made up the material.

Germline-derived CDR1 and CDR2 are GTSNPN and SVGIG (reference sequence). Trimming removed 3 bases from V and 3 bases from J, with 21 bases in between. This CDR3 contains 16 residues. Assay used: immunoSEQ multiplex PCR; TCRdb lists only in-frame clones, some missing. This table holds around 420,000 clones, around 90% found once. Recruits, aged roughly 18 to 90 years, lived in approximately 26 US areas. Allocation to cohorts depended on clinical history reported by the participants. The J gene is TRBJ2-7, the V gene TRBV30; a possible D gene is TRBD2 (6 bases). The specimen was PBMCs or T cells enriched from blood (not recorded which). This clonotype was sampled from a woman in her thirties or forties with acute COVID-19. This CDR3 reads CAWREAYGSGDYEQYF. CDR3 in DNA: TGTGCCTGGAGGGAGGCCTATGGATCGGGGGACTACGAGCAGTACTTC.